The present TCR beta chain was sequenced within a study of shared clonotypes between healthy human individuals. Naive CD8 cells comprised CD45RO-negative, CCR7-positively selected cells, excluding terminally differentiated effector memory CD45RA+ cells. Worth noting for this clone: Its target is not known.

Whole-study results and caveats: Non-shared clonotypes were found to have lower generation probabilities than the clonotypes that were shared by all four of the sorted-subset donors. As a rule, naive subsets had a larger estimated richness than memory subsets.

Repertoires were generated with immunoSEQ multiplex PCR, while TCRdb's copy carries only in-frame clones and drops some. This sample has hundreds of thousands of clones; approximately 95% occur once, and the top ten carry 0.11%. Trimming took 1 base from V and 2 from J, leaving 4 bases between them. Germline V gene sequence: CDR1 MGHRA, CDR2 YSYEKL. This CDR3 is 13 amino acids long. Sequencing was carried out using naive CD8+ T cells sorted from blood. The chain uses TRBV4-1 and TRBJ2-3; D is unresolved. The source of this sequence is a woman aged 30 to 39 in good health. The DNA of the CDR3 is TGCGCCAGCAGCCAAGTATCCACAGATACGCAGTATTTT. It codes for CASSQVSTDTQYF.